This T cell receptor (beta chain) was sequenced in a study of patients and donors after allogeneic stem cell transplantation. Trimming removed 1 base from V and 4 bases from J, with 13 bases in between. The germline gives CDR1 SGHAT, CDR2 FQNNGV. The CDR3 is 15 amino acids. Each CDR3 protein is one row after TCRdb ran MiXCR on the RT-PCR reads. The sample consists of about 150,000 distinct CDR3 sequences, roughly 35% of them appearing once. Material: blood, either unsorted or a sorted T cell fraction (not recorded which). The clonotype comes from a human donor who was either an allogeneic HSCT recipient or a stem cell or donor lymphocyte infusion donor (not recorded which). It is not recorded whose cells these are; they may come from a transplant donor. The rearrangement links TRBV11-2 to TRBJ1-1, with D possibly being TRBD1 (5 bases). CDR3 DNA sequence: TGTGCCAGCAGCTTAGCAAGGGCCCAGGGCACTGAAGCTTTCTTT. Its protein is CASSLARAQGTEAFF.